What follows describes a single TCR beta chain. Its antigen is not known. The data derive from a study of T cells in Graves' hyperthyroidism and ophthalmopathy. Amplified TCR beta CDR3 regions came from RNA transcripts. HTBI primers were used for first-round RT-PCR of the TCR CDR3. TCRdb called the multiplex PCR reads again in MiXCR, with one record for every CDR3 protein. The sample contains about 580,000 distinct CDR3 sequences, roughly 13% of which appear only once. The ends were cut back, 4 bases at V and 2 bases at J, with 17 bases in the middle. CDR1 is SGHAT and CDR2 is FQNNGV in the germline V gene. This CDR3 has 16 amino acids. Notes on the study in general: Most clonotypes expanded in the thyroid (above 0.001) were also present in blood.

Sequencing was carried out using blood. The receptor comes from a woman aged 25 to 45 with Graves' hyperthyroidism that later progressed to Graves' ophthalmopathy. The chain combines TRBV11-2 with TRBJ1-2; a possible D gene is TRBD1 (5 bases). CDR3 nucleotides: TGTGCCAGCAGCTCACCTAGGGGCCCTAGCAACTATGGCTACACCTTC. This translates into CASSSPRGPSNYGYTF.